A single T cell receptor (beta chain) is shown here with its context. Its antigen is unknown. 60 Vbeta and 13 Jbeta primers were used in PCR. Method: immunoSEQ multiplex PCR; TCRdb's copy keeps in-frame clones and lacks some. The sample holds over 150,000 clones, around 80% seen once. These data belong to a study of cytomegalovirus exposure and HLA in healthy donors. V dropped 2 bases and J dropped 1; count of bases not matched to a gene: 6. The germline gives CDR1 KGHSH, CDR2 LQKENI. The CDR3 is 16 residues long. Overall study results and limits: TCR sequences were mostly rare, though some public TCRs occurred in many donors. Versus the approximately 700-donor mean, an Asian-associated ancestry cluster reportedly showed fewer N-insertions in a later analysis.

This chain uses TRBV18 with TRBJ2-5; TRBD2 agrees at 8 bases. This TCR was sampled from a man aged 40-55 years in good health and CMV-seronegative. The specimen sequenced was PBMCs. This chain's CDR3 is CASSPDGGRPQETQYF. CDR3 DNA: TGTGCCAGCTCACCAGACGGCGGGAGGCCCCAAGAGACCCAGTACTTC.